This TCR beta chain is drawn from a study of blood T cell repertoires in COVID-19 (dated by TCRdb to the early 2020s). As for the study more broadly: The collaborator samples originated in the United States, Italy and Spain and spanned the acute and convalescent phases of COVID-19. A de-identified subject ID, COVID-19 status, age in years and sex were almost always included in the sample metadata. Samples came from the ongoing ImmuneRACE study (first 160 participants) plus 1,254 subjects from 6 global collaborators. A freely available public database, intended as a resource for researchers studying the immune response to SARS-CoV-2, is where the repertoires were released. The dataset comprised deeply sampled blood TCRbeta repertoires from subjects exposed to, actively infected with, or recovered from COVID-19. The prospective study material was composed of cDNA or gDNA derived from T cells, B-cell-depleted T cells, or PBMCs. Where available, HLA class I and class II types were taken from metadata supplied by the sample provider and were not determined by assay-based typing.

TCRbeta CDR3 regions were amplified from genomic DNA by means of the immunoSEQ Assay, a bias-controlled multiplex PCR. As for the authors' bioinformatics: The number of nucleated cells in each sample was estimated by amplification of reference gene primers within the assay. To quantify the absolute abundance of each unique TCRbeta CDR3 rearrangement, sequence reads were collapsed and filtered. For each sample, productive Simpson clonality was calculated by taking the square root of Simpson's diversity index across productive rearrangements. The clones in this table, taken by TCRdb from immuneACCESS, are in-frame only. Not every clone is retained; where verified, under half of the shortfall comes from an unresolved V gene, and the cause of the rest is unknown. V, J and clone size are those of that table, while D and trimming were read from the DNA. Here the sample has about 250,000 clones; more than 75% occur a single time. Of the sample, approximately 5% falls within the top ten clones.

Relative to germline, V is missing 5 bases and J is missing 2 bases, with 5 bases of the junction outside any gene match. The germline V gene (reference sequence) specifies LGHDT as CDR1 and YNNKEL as CDR2. The CDR3 runs 16 amino acids, cysteine and phenylalanine included. The sequence is cut down to CDR3 DNA, 48 bases in frame from base 1. Study-wide conclusions, independent of this receptor: The quantity of clinical and demographic metadata differed by source and by participant and was supplied without curation.

Of note for this clone: The antigen it binds to is not known. No much larger clone is present one base from it, and per-base qualities are unavailable.

At one collaborating source in Seattle, patients were enrolled during active infection and were followed longitudinally through the course of disease. Whole blood was collected in K2EDTA tubes by collaborating institutions according to the institutions' own protocols. For TCRbeta analysis, collaborators shipped samples in one of three forms: frozen whole blood, isolated PBMCs, or DNA extracted from either of those sample types. This chain is built from TRBV3-1 (or the pseudogene TRBV3-2) and TRBJ2-3, and 12 junction bases match TRBD2. The sequenced material came from peripheral blood. The clonotype comes from a woman of 80 years or more with COVID-19, enrolled during active disease. The CDR3 reads as follows: CASSEGLAGNTDTQYF. The DNA sequence is TGTGCCAGCAGCGAAGGACTAGCGGGAAACACAGATACGCAGTATTTT.